The T cell receptor (beta chain) described here comes from a study of T cells after posttransplantation cyclophosphamide. Treatment was busulfan-fludarabine conditioning, a marrow graft, and cyclophosphamide on days +3 and +4. This clone was detected ten times or more. The antigen is not known. V lost 3 bases, J lost 5 bases, and 9 bases stayed unmatched. CDR3 size: 16 residues. Germline CDR1 reads SGHRS; CDR2 reads YFSETQ. Whole-study findings and limits: Later post-transplant blood repertoires were often dominated by donor CD8+ memory clones. Recipient CMV seropositivity and CMV reactivation strongly tracked TRB clonality. TRB overlap between skin or GI tissue T cells and blood was limited.

Repertoires were generated with immunoSEQ multiplex PCR, while TCRdb's copy carries only in-frame clones and drops some. The sample yields around 13,000 clones, without any singletons. Sequenced here: PBMCs, sampled after allogeneic stem cell transplant with posttransplant cyclophosphamide. The chain carries TRBV5-1 and TRBJ2-2; 8 nucleotides agree with TRBD1. The source of this sequence is a female patient aged 40 to 50 who received an allogeneic stem cell transplant from an unrelated donor, was CMV-positive, and had acute GVHD only. Some of these T cells may belong to the graft donor. This chain's CDR3 is CASSWSGTGPTGELFF. As DNA, the CDR3 is TGCGCCAGCAGCTGGTCCGGGACAGGACCTACCGGGGAGCTGTTTTTT.